This T cell receptor (beta chain) was obtained from a study of T-cell reconstitution after alpha-beta-depleted transplantation in children (dated by TCRdb to between 2015 and 2016). With respect to the entire study: The study quantitatively tracked T-cell immune reconstitution after TCRalphabeta/CD19-depleted allogeneic hematopoietic cell transplantation in children using TCR repertoire profiling.

Taken with the paper, the label for treatment or condition translates to: allogeneic hematopoietic cell transplantation with graft depleted of TCRalphabeta T cells and CD19 B cells. Transplant recipients were children who received TCRalphabeta/CD19-depleted allogeneic hematopoietic cell grafts. Beyond this particular receptor, the publication reports: The apparently early alphabetaT-cell count recovery about two months after transplant was reportedly dependent on only several hundred rapidly expanded clones derived from non-depleted graft cells. In some patients, high TCRbeta diversity at day 60 was attributed to recipient T cells and intrathymic progenitors that had survived conditioning. Over subsequent months, a decline in hyperexpanded clone frequencies was noted, and after one year, T-cell counts and TCRbeta diversity were mostly ascribed to newly produced T cells.

To prepare the library, PCR was applied. Sequenced using an Illumina HiSeq 2500. Molecular barcoding was employed in the preparation of TCR libraries, with unique molecular identifiers being used to normalize TCRbeta repertoire quantification. TCRdb reprocessed the public reads (quality trimming at Q25 with fastp, clone calling with MiXCR) and kept in-frame beta chains. Every CDR3 protein is listed once, alongside the most common genes and DNA of its rows. The sample records roughly 500,000 distinct CDR3 sequences, about 11% of which are singletons. Jointly, the top ten make up roughly 2.1% of the sample. The CDR3 goes from the cysteine to the phenylalanine over 12 residues. Just the 36-base CDR3 DNA is kept, in frame starting at base 1. Here V drops 6 bases and J drops 6 bases, and the junction holds 7 bases not matched to any gene. From the germline V gene, CDR1 is SQVTM and CDR2 is ANQGSEA. This clonotype was picked up many times. What this receptor recognizes is not known. There are no base qualities to consult, and no much larger clone falls within one base.

The V gene is TRBV29-1 and the J gene is TRBJ2-5; TRBD2 fits 7 bases in the junction. This sample comprised PBMCs, obtained before TCRalphabeta/CD19-depleted stem cell transplant. The receptor was derived from a child aged 2 to 9 with inherited bone marrow failure, due to receive a stem cell transplant. The CDR3 has the sequence CSVRLARQTQYF. Here is the DNA: TGCAGCGTAAGACTAGCCAGGCAGACCCAGTACTTC.